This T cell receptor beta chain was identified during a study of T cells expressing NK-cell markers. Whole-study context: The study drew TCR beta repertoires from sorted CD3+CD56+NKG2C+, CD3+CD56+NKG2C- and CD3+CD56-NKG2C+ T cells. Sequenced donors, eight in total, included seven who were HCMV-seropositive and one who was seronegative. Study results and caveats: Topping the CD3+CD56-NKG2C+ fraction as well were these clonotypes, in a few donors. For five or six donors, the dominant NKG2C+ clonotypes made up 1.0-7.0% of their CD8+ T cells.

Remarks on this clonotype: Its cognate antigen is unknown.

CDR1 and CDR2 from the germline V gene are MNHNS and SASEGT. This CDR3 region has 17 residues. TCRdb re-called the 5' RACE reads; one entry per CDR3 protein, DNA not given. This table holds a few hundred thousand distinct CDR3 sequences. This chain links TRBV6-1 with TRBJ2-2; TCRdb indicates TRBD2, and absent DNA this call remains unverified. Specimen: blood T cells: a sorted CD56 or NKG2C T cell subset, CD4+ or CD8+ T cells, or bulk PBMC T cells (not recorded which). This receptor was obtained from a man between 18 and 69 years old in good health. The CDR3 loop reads CASSTPGREGNAGELFF.